The rows below give T cell receptor beta chains drawn from one sample of a study of cytomegalovirus exposure and HLA in healthy donors. This table comes from immunoSEQ multiplex PCR, and its TCRdb copy is limited to in-frame clones, with some not included. The sample records about 140,000 clones, 76% being singletons. The specimen was PBMCs. All receptors derive from a man in his forties in good health and CMV-seronegative. Both conserved end residues are part of each CDR3. D genes are given only for firm matches. Only some rows state a clone size, as once, few, many or a class for expanded clones.

TRBJ2-5 . TRBV28 TRBD1 CASSLPTGEETQYF TGTGCCAGCAGTTTGCCGACAGGGGAAGAGACCCAGTACTTC
TRBJ2-7 . TRBV19 TRBD2 CASSIDGTTFSYEQYF TGTGCCAGTAGTATAGATGGGACTACATTCTCCTACGAGCAGTACTTC
TRBJ2-3 . TRBV7-9 TRBD1 CASSSTGGADTQYF TGTGCCAGCAGCTCGACAGGGGGCGCAGATACGCAGTATTTT
TRBJ1-1 . TRBV4-1 TRBD1 CASSQRTGSNTEAFF TGCGCCAGCAGCCAACGGACAGGATCTAACACTGAAGCTTTCTTT
TRBJ1-6 . TRBV15 . CATSRETGHSPLHF TGTGCCACCAGCAGAGAAACAGGGCATTCACCCCTCCACTTT
TRBJ1-4 . TRBV5-6 . CASSPGHSAVNEKLFF TGTGCCAGCAGCCCCGGACACTCGGCGGTGAATGAAAAACTGTTTTTT
TRBJ1-2 few TRBV5-4 . CASSVAGERKGYTF TGTGCCAGCAGCGTCGCGGGGGAGAGAAAAGGCTACACCTTC
TRBJ1-1 . TRBV14 TRBD1 CASSPRTGRTEAFF TGTGCCAGCAGCCCTCGGACAGGGCGGACTGAAGCTTTCTTT
TRBJ2-7 . TRBV19 TRBD1 CAGSLTTGVYEQYF TGTGCCGGTAGTCTCACGACAGGGGTCTACGAGCAGTACTTC
TRBJ1-5 . TRBV4-3 TRBD1 CASSPNEYMTGDQPQHF TGCGCCAGCAGCCCAAACGAATATATGACAGGGGATCAGCCCCAGCATTTT
TRBJ2-1 . TRBV4-1 . CASSQVGAPYNEQFF TGCGCCAGCAGCCAAGTGGGGGCCCCCTACAATGAGCAGTTCTTC
TRBJ2-7 . TRBV11-2 TRBD2 CASSLGLAGGYEQYF TGTGCCAGCAGCTTAGGACTAGCGGGAGGTTACGAGCAGTACTTC
TRBJ1-4 . TRBV4-1 . CASSRGGQKNEKLFF TGCGCCAGCAGCCGCGGCGGACAGAAAAATGAAAAACTGTTTTTT
TRBJ1-4 . TRBV7-9 TRBD1 CASSPPGQGNEKLFF TGTGCCAGCAGCCCCCCGGGACAGGGTAATGAAAAACTGTTTTTT
TRBJ2-5 . TRBV6-1 . CASSEGVSEVQETQYF TGTGCCAGCAGTGAAGGGGTCTCAGAGGTTCAAGAGACCCAGTACTTC
TRBJ2-5 . TRBV6-5 . CASSWVTGEETQYF TGTGCCAGCAGTTGGGTGACAGGAGAAGAGACCCAGTACTTC
TRBJ2-7 . TRBV18 . CASSPLIMEGDEQYF TGTGCCAGCTCACCACTAATAATGGAGGGCGACGAGCAGTACTTC
TRBJ2-7 . TRBV28 TRBD2 CASSLRLAGVPYEQYF TGTGCCAGCAGTTTACGACTAGCGGGGGTCCCCTACGAGCAGTACTTC
TRBJ1-2 few TRBV23-1 TRBD1 CASSQYDTGGEENYGYTF TGCGCCAGCAGTCAATACGATACAGGGGGCGAGGAGAACTATGGCTACACCTTC
TRBJ1-1 few TRBV7-2 TRBD1 CASSSHTGTGNTEAFF TGTGCCAGCAGCTCACATACCGGGACAGGGAACACTGAAGCTTTCTTT
TRBJ2-7 . TRBV7-9 TRBD1 CASSLGGTASYEQYF TGTGCCAGCAGCTTAGGGGGGACAGCTTCCTACGAGCAGTACTTC
TRBJ2-1 . TRBV15 . CATSNWGETFAYNEQLF TGTGCCACCAGCAACTGGGGCGAGACCTTCGCCTACAATGAGCAGCTCTTC
TRBJ2-5 once TRBV4-1 TRBD1 CASSQAGTGGWGLQETQYF TGCGCCAGCAGCCAAGCCGGGACAGGGGGCTGGGGACTCCAAGAGACCCAGTACTTC
TRBJ1-6 . TRBV5-1 TRBD1 CASSLGQAGLSPLHF TGCGCCAGCAGCCTAGGACAGGCGGGCCTTTCGCCCCTCCACTTT
TRBJ2-1 . TRBV28 . CASSLFRGNEQFF TGTGCCAGCAGTTTATTTAGGGGCAATGAGCAGTTCTTC
TRBJ2-7 . TRBV6-1 . CASWHRVLLRAEQYF TGTGCCAGCTGGCACAGGGTTCTTCTTCGGGCCGAGCAGTACTTC
TRBJ2-1 . TRBV5-4 TRBD2 CASSQGLAGVYEQFF TGTGCCAGCAGCCAGGGACTAGCGGGAGTCTATGAGCAGTTCTTC
TRBJ2-5 . TRBV7-7 TRBD2 CASSLGGGLGETQYF TGTGCCAGCAGCTTAGGGGGGGGTCTGGGGGAGACCCAGTACTTC
TRBJ2-7 . TRBV5-4 . CASRNRDFNEQYF TGTGCCAGCAGAAACCGGGACTTCAACGAGCAGTACTTC